The TCR beta chain under discussion was sequenced for a study of blood T cell repertoires in COVID-19. Repertoires were generated with immunoSEQ multiplex PCR, while TCRdb's copy carries only in-frame clones and drops some. The sample yields over 120,000 clones, 78% seen once. This clone is deemed medium-sized. Recovered status applied to Cohort 3 donors who had two consecutive negative PCRs. It also applied to those with clearance or with symptom resolution. The V and J ends lost 7 bases and 3 bases, in that order; junction bases with no gene match: 3. The CDR3 covers 15 residues. CDR1 is MRHNA, CDR2 SNTAGT, per germline.

This receptor was obtained from a woman in her fifties or sixties who had recovered from COVID-19. The genes are TRBV6-4 and TRBJ2-2; 12 bases align to TRBD2. The source material was PBMCs or T cells enriched from blood (not recorded which). The CDR3 DNA follows: TGTGCCAGCACGAGACTAGCGGGGGACACCGGGGAGCTGTTTTTT. Amino acids: CASTRLAGDTGELFF.